This T cell receptor beta chain was retrieved from a study of T cells in localized non-small cell lung cancer. General study findings and limits: Compared with tumor, uninvolved adjacent lung displayed greater T cell clonality, ranking highest overall. Heterogeneity is still possible, as just one tumor region was sequenced. Blood T cell density predicted longer survival; adjacent-lung clonality, shorter. Among the top 100 tumor clones, a median about 58 appeared in adjacent lung.

The method was immunoSEQ multiplex PCR; TCRdb's version includes in-frame clones alone and lacks a portion of them. The profile shows approximately 100,000 clones, approximately 91% of them singletons. Concerning this clone: Antigen: not known.

Germline V lookup: CDR1 SGHRS, CDR2 YFSETQ. V was pared by 3 bases and J by 0 bases, with 7 bases between. The CDR3 length is 15 residues. The chain is built from TRBV5-1 and TRBJ2-6, with a possible D match to TRBD1 (6 bases). The source is a woman aged 40-69 years with stage II squamous cell lung carcinoma. The sample was PBMCs, taken before any cancer treatment. CDR3: CASSWTASGANVLTF. CDR3 coding DNA: TGCGCCAGCAGCTGGACAGCCTCTGGGGCCAACGTCCTGACTTTC.